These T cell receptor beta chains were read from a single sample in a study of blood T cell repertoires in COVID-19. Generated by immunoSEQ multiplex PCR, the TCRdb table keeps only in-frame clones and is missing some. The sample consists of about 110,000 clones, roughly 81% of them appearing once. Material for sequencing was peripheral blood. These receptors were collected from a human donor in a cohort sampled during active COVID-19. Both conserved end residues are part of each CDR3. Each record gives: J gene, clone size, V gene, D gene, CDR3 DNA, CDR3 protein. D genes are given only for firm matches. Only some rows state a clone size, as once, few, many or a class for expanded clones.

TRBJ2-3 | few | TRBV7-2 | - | TGTGCCAGCAGCTTCAATGGGGCGGGGATCAGCACAGATACGCAGTATTTT | CASSFNGAGISTDTQYF
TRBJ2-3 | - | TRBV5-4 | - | TGTGCCAGCAGCTTGAAGGGGAGGGATACGCAGTATTTT | CASSLKGRDTQYF
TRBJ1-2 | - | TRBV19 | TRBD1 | TGTGCCAGTATTAGGACAGGGGGCAACTATGGCTACACCTTC | CASIRTGGNYGYTF
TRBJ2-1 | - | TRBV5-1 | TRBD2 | TGCGCCAGCAGCTTGGCAGCTAGCGGGAGTAATGAGCAGTTCTTC | CASSLAASGSNEQFF
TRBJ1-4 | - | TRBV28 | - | TGTGCCAGCAGGTCACGCGGGGCCCTTGCAACTAATGAAAAACTGTTTTTT | CASRSRGALATNEKLFF
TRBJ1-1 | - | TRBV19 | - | TGTGCCAGTAGTATAGCCCCGGACAGCCGTGCCACTGAAGCTTTCTTT | CASSIAPDSRATEAFF
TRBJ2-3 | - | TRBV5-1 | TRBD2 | TGCGCCAGCAGCCCCGGGGGGGGACGCACAGATACGCAGTATTTT | CASSPGGGRTDTQYF
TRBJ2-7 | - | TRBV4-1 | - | TGCGCCAGCAGCCAAGAAGTCAGGGGTTCCTACGAGCAGTACTTC | CASSQEVRGSYEQYF
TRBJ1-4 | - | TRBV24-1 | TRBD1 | TGTGCCCCCTCTGTTGGACAGGGTTGGAGGGAAAAACTGTTTTTT | CAPSVGQGWREKLFF
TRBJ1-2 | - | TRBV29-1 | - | TGCAGCGTTGGGTCGAGCAATAACTATGGCTACACCTTC | CSVGSSNNYGYTF
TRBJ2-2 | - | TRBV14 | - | TGTGCCAGCAGCCAACAGGTTCCCGGGGAGCTGTTTTTT | CASSQQVPGELFF
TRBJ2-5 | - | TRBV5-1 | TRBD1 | TGCGCCAGCAGCGACGGACAGGGGAGGGAGACCCAGTACTTC | CASSDGQGRETQYF
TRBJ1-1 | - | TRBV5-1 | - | TGCGCCAGCAGCTTGCGATTAGTGGGGGGAACTGAAGCTTTCTTT | CASSLRLVGGTEAFF
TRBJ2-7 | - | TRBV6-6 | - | TGTGCCAGCAGTTACTCGGGGGGAGCCCACGAGCAGTACTTC | CASSYSGGAHEQYF
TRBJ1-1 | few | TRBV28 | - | TGTGCCAGCAGCGGGAACACTGAAGCTTTCTTT | CASSGNTEAFF
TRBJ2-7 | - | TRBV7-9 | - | TGTGCCAGCAGCTCCCGGACTATATCGGGAGAGCAGTACTTC | CASSSRTISGEQYF
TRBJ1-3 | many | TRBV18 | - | TGTGCCAGCTCACCATTAACAACAGGGTCAGGAAACACCATATATTTT | CASSPLTTGSGNTIYF
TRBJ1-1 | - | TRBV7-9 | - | TGTGCCAGCAGAAGGGCGCAGGGGTCGGGGACTGAAGCTTTCTTT | CASRRAQGSGTEAFF
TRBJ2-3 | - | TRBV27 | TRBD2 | TGTGCCAGCACCCTAGCGGGGGCCACAGATACGCAGTATTTT | CASTLAGATDTQYF
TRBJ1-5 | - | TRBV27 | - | TGTGCCAGCACTCCATCCAGGGTGAGCAATCAGCCCCAGCATTTT | CASTPSRVSNQPQHF
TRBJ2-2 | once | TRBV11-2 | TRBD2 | TGTGCCAGCAGCATCGGGACTAGCGGGACCGGGGAGCTGTTTTTT | CASSIGTSGTGELFF
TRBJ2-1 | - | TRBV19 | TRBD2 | TGTGCCAGTAGTATACCCTCTAGCGGGAGATCCAATGAGCAGTTCTTC | CASSIPSSGRSNEQFF
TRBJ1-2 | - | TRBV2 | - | TGTGCCAGCAGTCGTGACAGTAACTATGGCTACACCTTC | CASSRDSNYGYTF
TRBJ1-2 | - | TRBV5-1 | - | TGCGCCAGCAGCTTGTTCCCGGGAGACTATGGCTACACCTTC | CASSLFPGDYGYTF
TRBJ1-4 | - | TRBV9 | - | TGTGCCAGCAGCGTAGGCCCAGATGAAAAACTGTTTTTT | CASSVGPDEKLFF
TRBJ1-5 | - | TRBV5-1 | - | TGCGCCAGCAGCCCGGCGGGACTAATGGGGGGGCAGCCCCAGCATTTT | CASSPAGLMGGQPQHF
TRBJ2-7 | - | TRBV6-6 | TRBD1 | TGTGCCAGCAGGCCAGGGGGCAGTGGATGGGACGAGCAGTACTTC | CASRPGGSGWDEQYF
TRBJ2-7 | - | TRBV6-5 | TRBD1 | TGTGCCAGCAGCTGGACAGGGAAATACGAGCAGTACTTC | CASSWTGKYEQYF
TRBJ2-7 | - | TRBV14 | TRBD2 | TGTGCCAGCAGCCAGCGACTAGCGGGGTCCTACGAGCAGTACTTC | CASSQRLAGSYEQYF
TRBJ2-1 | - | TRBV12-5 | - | TGTGCTAGTGGAAATCTCTACAATGAGCAGTTCTTC | CASGNLYNEQFF
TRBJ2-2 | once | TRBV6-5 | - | TGTGCCAGCAGTTTCCAGCGGAGACACACCGGGGAGCTGTTTTTT | CASSFQRRHTGELFF
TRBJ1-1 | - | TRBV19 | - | TGTGCCAGTAGTGTGGACTGGAGCACTGAAGCTTTCTTT | CASSVDWSTEAFF
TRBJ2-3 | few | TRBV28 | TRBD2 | TGTGCCAGCAGTCCCCTGCGGGAGGGGACATTAGATACGCAGTATTTT | CASSPLREGTLDTQYF
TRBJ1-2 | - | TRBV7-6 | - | TGTGCCAGCAGTTCTCCCCGGGATGGCTACACCTTC | CASSSPRDGYTF
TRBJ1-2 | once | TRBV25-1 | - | TGTGCCAGCAGTGAGTTATCTGGCCCCGATGGCTACACCTTC | CASSELSGPDGYTF
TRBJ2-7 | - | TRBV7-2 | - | TGTGCCAGCAGCCCCCCCTACTACGAGCAGTACTTC | CASSPPYYEQYF
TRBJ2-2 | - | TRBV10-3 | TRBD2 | TGTGCCATCAGTGAGGGACTAGCGGGATTTTCCGCCGGGGAGCTGTTTTTT | CAISEGLAGFSAGELFF
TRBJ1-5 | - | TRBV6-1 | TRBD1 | TGTGCCAGCAGTGGTCGACAGGGGGCCGGCAATCAGCCCCAGCATTTT | CASSGRQGAGNQPQHF
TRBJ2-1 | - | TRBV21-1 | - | TGTGCCAGCAGCACGGTATATGAGCAGTTCTTC | CASSTVYEQFF
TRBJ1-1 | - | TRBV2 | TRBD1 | TGTGCCAGCAGGGATGTGGACAGGGGAAACACTGAAGCTTTCTTT | CASRDVDRGNTEAFF
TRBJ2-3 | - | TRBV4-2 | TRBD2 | TGTGCCAGCAGCCAAGATTTTAGCGGGGGGGCAGATACGCAGTATTTT | CASSQDFSGGADTQYF
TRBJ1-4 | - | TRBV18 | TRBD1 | TGTGCCAGCTCACTTGGGACAGGTGATACAACTAATGAAAAACTGTTTTTT | CASSLGTGDTTNEKLFF
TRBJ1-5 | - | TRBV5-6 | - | TGTGCCAGCAGCAAGGAGCCGGGTCAGCCCCAGCATTTT | CASSKEPGQPQHF
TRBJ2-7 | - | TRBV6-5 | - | TGTGCCAGCAGGCGACCTGAGGCCTACGAGCAGTACTTC | CASRRPEAYEQYF
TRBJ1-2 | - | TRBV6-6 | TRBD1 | TGTGCCAGCAGTTACTATGGGGAACAGGGGGGAGATGGCTACACCTTC | CASSYYGEQGGDGYTF
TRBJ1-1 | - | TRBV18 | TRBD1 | TGTGCCAGCTCCCTATCACAGGGGCTGAACACTGAAGCTTTCTTT | CASSLSQGLNTEAFF
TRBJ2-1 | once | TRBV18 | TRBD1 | TGTGCCAGCTCTCCACCGACAGGGGATGAGCAGTTCTTC | CASSPPTGDEQFF
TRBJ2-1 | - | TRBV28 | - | TGTGCCAGCTTAGGGGCAGGGTTCTACAATGAGCAGTTCTTC | CASLGAGFYNEQFF
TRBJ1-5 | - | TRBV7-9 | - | TGTGCCAGCAGCTCGACAGGAGTCAATCAGCCCCAGCATTTT | CASSSTGVNQPQHF
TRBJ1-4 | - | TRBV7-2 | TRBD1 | TGTGCCAGCAGCCGGGACAGTCAAAATGAAAAACTGTTTTTT | CASSRDSQNEKLFF
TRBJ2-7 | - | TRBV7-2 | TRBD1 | TGTGCCAGCAGCTCCGGGACAGGGAGGGGAGGCTACGAGCAGTACTTC | CASSSGTGRGGYEQYF
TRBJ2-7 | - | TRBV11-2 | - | TGTGCCAGCAGCTTTGGGACAATCTACGAGCAGTACTTC | CASSFGTIYEQYF
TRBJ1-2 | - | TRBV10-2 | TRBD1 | TGCGCCAGCAGGCTAACCGGGACAGTAGGAGGAAACTATGGCTACACCTTC | CASRLTGTVGGNYGYTF
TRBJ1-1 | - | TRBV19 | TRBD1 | TGTGCCAGTAGTATAGGGGGGACAGGTTTGAACACTGAAGCTTTCTTT | CASSIGGTGLNTEAFF
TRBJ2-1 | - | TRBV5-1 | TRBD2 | TGCGCCAGCAGCTTGGGTTCCAGCGGGGGGCTCAATGAGCAGTTCTTC | CASSLGSSGGLNEQFF
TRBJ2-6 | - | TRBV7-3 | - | TGTGCCAGCAGCTTGGAGGGCTCTGGGGCCAACGTCCTGACTTTC | CASSLEGSGANVLTF
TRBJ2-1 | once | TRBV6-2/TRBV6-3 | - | TGTGCCAGCAGTTTGAGGGAGCTTTACAATGAGCAGTTCTTC | CASSLRELYNEQFF
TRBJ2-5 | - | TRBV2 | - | TGTGCCAGCAGTGAAGTCCACGGAGAGACCCAGTACTTC | CASSEVHGETQYF
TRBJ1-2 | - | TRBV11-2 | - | TGTGCCAGCAGCTTAGGCCCAGGACTCACTAACTATGGCTACACCTTC | CASSLGPGLTNYGYTF
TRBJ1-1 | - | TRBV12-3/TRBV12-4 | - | TGTGCCAGCACCTTACAGGGATCCACTGAAGCTTTCTTT | CASTLQGSTEAFF